A selection of T cell receptor beta chains follows, all from one sample in a study of T cells in Graves' hyperthyroidism and ophthalmopathy. Each CDR3 protein is one row after TCRdb ran MiXCR on the multiplex PCR reads. The table includes under 550,000 distinct CDR3 sequences, around 13% detected once. Sequencing used blood. These receptors were collected from a woman between 18 and 29 years old with Graves' hyperthyroidism. Both conserved end residues are part of each CDR3. A D gene is named only where the DNA matches it firmly. Clone size, where shown, is once, few, many, or a class for clones that have expanded.

J: TRBJ1-2
D: TRBD1
V: TRBV15
size: many
CDR3: CATSRDRGRSYGYTF
DNA: TGTGCCACCAGCAGAGACAGGGGGCGCTCCTATGGCTACACCTTC

J: TRBJ2-1
D: TRBD2
V: TRBV6-1
size: many
CDR3: CASSHLLAGGANEQFF
DNA: TGTGCCAGCAGCCACCTTCTGGCGGGAGGAGCGAATGAGCAGTTCTTC

J: TRBJ2-7
D: TRBD1
V: TRBV11-3
size: many
CDR3: CASSLGTGYPEQYF
DNA: TGTGCCAGCAGCTTAGGGACAGGGTACCCCGAGCAGTACTTC

J: TRBJ2-1
D: TRBD1
V: TRBV5-5
size: .
CDR3: CASSLDWDSSYNEQFF
DNA: TGTGCCAGCAGCTTGGATTGGGACAGTTCCTACAATGAGCAGTTCTTC

J: TRBJ2-2
D: TRBD2
V: TRBV19
size: .
CDR3: CASSIGPFRLRELGGELFF
DNA: TGTGCCAGTAGTATAGGACCCTTTCGATTGCGGGAGTTGGGCGGGGAGCTGTTTTTT

J: TRBJ2-2
D: .
V: TRBV6-4
size: .
CDR3: CASKPEGVTGELFF
DNA: TGTGCCAGCAAGCCCGAGGGGGTCACCGGGGAGCTGTTTTTT

J: TRBJ1-1
D: .
V: TRBV29-1
size: .
CDR3: CSVTDFPENTEAFF
DNA: TGCAGCGTTACCGATTTTCCGGAGAACACTGAAGCTTTCTTT

J: TRBJ2-3
D: .
V: TRBV20-1
size: many
CDR3: CSAGGLLLDTDTQYF
DNA: TGCAGTGCTGGTGGTCTGCTCCTAGACACAGATACGCAGTATTTT

J: TRBJ1-2
D: .
V: TRBV30
size: many
CDR3: CACLPGGHGYTF
DNA: TGTGCCTGTCTCCCGGGTGGTCATGGCTACACCTTC

J: TRBJ2-5
D: TRBD1
V: TRBV28
size: many
CDR3: CASTLETTGAETQYF
DNA: TGTGCCAGCACCCTAGAAACGACAGGGGCGGAGACCCAGTACTTC

J: TRBJ2-1
D: .
V: TRBV4-1
size: .
CDR3: CASSLFGTVTYNEQFF
DNA: TGCGCCAGCAGCCTTTTTGGGACGGTAACCTACAATGAGCAGTTCTTC

J: TRBJ2-1
D: .
V: TRBV7-9
size: .
CDR3: CASSARDISSYNEQFF
DNA: TGTGCCAGCAGCGCCCGGGACATCAGCTCCTACAATGAGCAGTTCTTC

J: TRBJ1-2
D: .
V: TRBV10-3
size: many
CDR3: CATMKAVNYGYTF
DNA: TGTGCCACCATGAAGGCGGTAAACTATGGCTACACCTTC

J: TRBJ1-4
D: .
V: TRBV15
size: many
CDR3: CATSRDLGGPNEKLFF
DNA: TGTGCCACCAGCAGAGATCTTGGGGGCCCCAATGAAAAACTGTTTTTT

J: TRBJ1-2
D: TRBD1
V: TRBV19
size: .
CDR3: CASSTGTGYGYTF
DNA: TGTGCCAGTAGTACAGGGACAGGCTATGGCTACACCTTC

J: TRBJ1-5
D: .
V: TRBV27
size: many
CDR3: CASSLSGGAQQPQHF
DNA: TGTGCCAGCAGTTTATCGGGGGGGGCCCAACAGCCCCAGCATTTT

J: TRBJ2-5
D: .
V: TRBV5-8
size: many
CDR3: CASSLDNQETQYF
DNA: TGTGCCAGCAGCTTGGACAACCAAGAGACCCAGTACTTC

J: TRBJ1-2
D: .
V: TRBV9
size: .
CDR3: CASSVDANGYTF
DNA: TGTGCCAGCAGCGTAGATGCGAATGGCTACACCTTC

J: TRBJ2-1
D: TRBD2
V: TRBV5-1
size: many
CDR3: CASCSGRDLGYNEQFF
DNA: TGCGCCAGCTGTAGCGGGAGGGATTTGGGGTACAATGAGCAGTTCTTC

J: TRBJ2-2
D: .
V: TRBV7-2
size: many
CDR3: CASSLVLGSISGELFF
DNA: TGTGCCAGCAGCTTAGTCCTCGGGAGTATCTCCGGGGAGCTGTTTTTT

J: TRBJ2-3
D: TRBD1
V: TRBV7-3
size: .
CDR3: CASSPTSGTGKNTQYF
DNA: TGTGCCAGCAGCCCAACGTCCGGGACAGGGAAAAATACGCAGTATTTT

J: TRBJ2-5
D: .
V: TRBV4-1
size: many
CDR3: CASSQEAVQETQYF
DNA: TGCGCCAGCAGCCAAGAAGCAGTCCAAGAGACCCAGTACTTC

J: TRBJ1-1
D: .
V: TRBV29-1
size: .
CDR3: CSGLRALSDTEAFF
DNA: TGCAGCGGCCTCCGGGCCCTAAGCGACACTGAAGCTTTCTTT

J: TRBJ1-3
D: .
V: TRBV7-9
size: .
CDR3: CASSLVLGSGNTIYF
DNA: TGTGCCAGCAGCTTAGTCCTGGGCTCTGGAAACACCATATATTTT

J: TRBJ1-1
D: TRBD1
V: TRBV11-2
size: .
CDR3: CASSTQGAHNTEAFF
DNA: TGTGCCAGCAGCACACAGGGGGCGCATAACACTGAAGCTTTCTTT

J: TRBJ2-1
D: TRBD2
V: TRBV5-1
size: .
CDR3: CASSLASGRHNEQFF
DNA: TGTGCCAGCAGCTTGGCTAGCGGGAGGCACAATGAGCAGTTCTTC

J: TRBJ2-3
D: .
V: TRBV20-1
size: many
CDR3: CSGSLGRSGADTQYF
DNA: TGCAGTGGATCACTCGGGAGATCAGGGGCAGATACGCAGTATTTT

J: TRBJ2-7
D: TRBD1
V: TRBV6-1
size: many
CDR3: CASTPGDRNHEQYF
DNA: TGTGCCAGCACCCCCGGGGACAGGAACCACGAGCAGTACTTC

J: TRBJ1-5
D: .
V: TRBV9
size: .
CDR3: CASSVGTDNQPQHF
DNA: TGTGCCAGCAGCGTAGGGACAGACAATCAGCCCCAGCATTTT

J: TRBJ1-4
D: TRBD1
V: TRBV6-1
size: many
CDR3: CASTIPRGTTNEKLFF
DNA: TGTGCCAGCACCATCCCCAGGGGGACGACTAATGAAAAACTGTTTTTT

J: TRBJ1-1
D: .
V: TRBV29-1
size: .
CDR3: CSVGTGRGEAFF
DNA: TGCAGCGTGGGGACGGGTCGGGGAGAAGCTTTCTTT

J: TRBJ2-1
D: TRBD2
V: TRBV5-1
size: many
CDR3: CASSLGAGRSYNEQFF
DNA: TGCGCCAGCAGCTTGGGAGCGGGACGGTCCTACAATGAGCAGTTCTTC

J: TRBJ2-7
D: TRBD2
V: TRBV6-1
size: many
CDR3: CASRPGRGYEQYF
DNA: TGTGCCAGCAGACCCGGGCGGGGGTACGAGCAGTACTTC

J: TRBJ2-7
D: TRBD2
V: TRBV12-3/TRBV12-4
size: many
CDR3: CASSFSGVTYEQYF
DNA: TGTGCCAGCAGTTTTAGCGGGGTTACCTACGAGCAGTACTTC

J: TRBJ1-1
D: TRBD1
V: TRBV6-1
size: .
CDR3: CASSARQGPNTEAFF
DNA: TGTGCCAGCAGTGCCAGACAGGGCCCGAACACTGAAGCTTTCTTT

J: TRBJ2-1
D: TRBD2
V: TRBV5-4
size: few
CDR3: CASREAGVNEQFF
DNA: TGTGCCAGCAGGGAAGCGGGAGTCAATGAGCAGTTCTTC

J: TRBJ2-1
D: .
V: TRBV7-2
size: many
CDR3: CASSLAPQGGANEQFF
DNA: TGTGCCAGCAGCTTAGCGCCCCAAGGGGGGGCCAATGAGCAGTTCTTC

J: TRBJ1-4
D: .
V: TRBV18
size: many
CDR3: CASSPQSNEKLFF
DNA: TGTGCCAGCTCACCACAGTCTAATGAAAAACTGTTTTTT

J: TRBJ2-7
D: .
V: TRBV28
size: .
CDR3: CASGTTGTAGGGSYEQYF
DNA: TGTGCCAGCGGGACAACCGGGACCGCCGGAGGTGGTTCCTACGAGCAGTACTTC

J: TRBJ2-3
D: .
V: TRBV28
size: few
CDR3: CASSPVGGDWGFYTQYF
DNA: TGTGCCAGCAGCCCGGTCGGGGGAGACTGGGGATTTTATACGCAGTATTTT

J: TRBJ2-7
D: TRBD2
V: TRBV30
size: many
CDR3: CAWSVLGGRANEQYF
DNA: TGTGCCTGGAGTGTACTTGGGGGGAGGGCCAACGAGCAGTACTTC

J: TRBJ2-1
D: .
V: TRBV5-1
size: many
CDR3: CASTTQSSYNEQFF
DNA: TGCGCCAGCACCACCCAGAGCTCCTACAATGAGCAGTTCTTC

J: TRBJ1-5
D: TRBD1
V: TRBV12-3/TRBV12-4
size: many
CDR3: CASSDWTGYSNQPQHF
DNA: TGTGCCAGCAGTGATTGGACAGGGTATAGCAATCAGCCCCAGCATTTT

J: TRBJ2-1
D: .
V: TRBV27
size: many
CDR3: CASSLGISSLHNEQFF
DNA: TGTGCCAGCAGTTTAGGTATTTCGTCGCTCCACAATGAGCAGTTCTTC

J: TRBJ1-1
D: .
V: TRBV27
size: many
CDR3: CASGDTENTEAFF
DNA: TGTGCCAGCGGTGACACGGAGAACACTGAAGCTTTCTTT

J: TRBJ2-1
D: .
V: TRBV18
size: .
CDR3: CASSPRQGINNEQFF
DNA: TGTGCCAGCTCACCACGGCAGGGGATAAACAATGAGCAGTTCTTC

J: TRBJ2-1
D: TRBD2
V: TRBV4-1
size: few
CDR3: CASSVRTSGRYNEQFF
DNA: TGCGCCAGCAGCGTTCGGACTAGCGGCAGGTACAATGAGCAGTTCTTC

J: TRBJ2-6
D: .
V: TRBV2
size: many
CDR3: CASSLDRFGANVLTF
DNA: TGTGCCAGCAGTTTGGACAGATTTGGGGCCAACGTCCTGACTTTC

J: TRBJ2-7
D: TRBD2
V: TRBV7-2
size: many
CDR3: CASSPSGGQAYEQYF
DNA: TGTGCCAGCAGCCCCTCGGGGGGGCAAGCCTACGAGCAGTACTTC

J: TRBJ2-7
D: TRBD1
V: TRBV27
size: few
CDR3: CASSFQGASEQYF
DNA: TGTGCCAGCAGTTTTCAGGGGGCTTCCGAGCAGTACTTC